This T cell receptor (beta chain) was sequenced during a study of PD-L1 blockade in urothelial cancer (TCRdb year 2017). General notes on the study: Every patient began therapy in the mid-2010s and was given atezolizumab 1,200 mg intravenously every 3 weeks. Patients had an ECOG performance status of 0 or 1 and had received between 0 and 3 prior chemotherapy regimens. Durable clinical benefit was achieved by nine patients but not by the remaining 20. Twenty-five of 29 patients were males with bladder-origin urothelial cancer, and about 60% of the 29 reported a prior smoking history. A median of about 150,000 T cells and 65,000 to 90,000 unique TCRs was obtained from blood samples, and a median clonality of roughly 0.074 was observed. Pretreatment tumor samples, along with matched peripheral blood serially collected before and after atezolizumab treatment, were subjected to TCR sequencing. Durable clinical benefit was defined as a progression-free survival longer than 6 months, and TCR features were additionally tested against progression-free survival and overall survival. Pretreatment blood TCR-seq was available for under 35 patients, at least one posttreatment blood collection was obtained for approximately 24 patients, and tumor TCR-seq was available for approximately 24 patients. Blood samples were analyzed 3 weeks after the start of treatment (second dose) and 6 weeks after the start of treatment. In the same patients who had TCR sequencing, pretreatment tumors also underwent whole exome sequencing and RNA sequencing. The study, an exploratory multi-omic analysis, examined somatic, immune and clinical correlates of response to PD-L1 blockade with atezolizumab in urothelial cancer. The study at large found these results: Greater expansion of tumor-associated TCR clones in peripheral blood 3 weeks after the start of treatment was observed in patients with durable benefit (n of about 21, p = 0.022). Small sample size (n of about 30) and many exploratory analyses mean the results are intended to be hypothesis-generating. A pretreatment peripheral blood TCR clonality below the median was linked to improved progression-free and overall survival.

A total of around 30 patients with locally advanced or metastatic urothelial carcinoma, treated at Memorial Sloan Kettering on a trial protocol, made up the cohort. Peripheral blood mononuclear cells were collected from each patient pretreatment and during treatment, giving between 1 and 8 total time points per patient. The Qiagen DNeasy Blood extraction kit was used to purify genomic DNA from total PBMCs and from tumor samples. PBMCs were collected pretreatment and during treatment, and were isolated and stored as previously described. Each PCR received spiked-in synthetic TCR analog templates so that absolute template abundance could be estimated from read counts. TCRbeta CDR3 regions were amplified from genomic DNA with bias-controlled V and J gene primers using the immunoSEQ assay. Sequencing of rearranged TCRbeta segments was performed at approximately 20X coverage. In the authors' own workflow: Sequencing errors were corrected by clustering, and CDR3s were annotated against IMGT so that V, D and J genes could be assigned. Only productive TCRbeta rearrangements were used in downstream analyses, excluding out-of-frame or stop-codon sequences. Clonality was computed as one minus Shannon entropy normalized by the log of the number of unique productive sequences. Clones differing between time points or between blood and tumor were identified by Fisher's exact test with Benjamini-Hochberg correction at adjusted p below 0.01. The table was pulled from immuneACCESS by TCRdb, which kept in-frame rearrangements only. Such tables lose some clones; where checked, under half of the loss comes from unresolved V genes, and the rest has no known cause. V, J and clone size are taken as reported in that table, and D and trimming were inferred from the DNA itself. In this sample the table shows fewer than 130,000 clones, about 85% of which occur a single time. The top ten constitute about 2.3% of the sample.

A word on this clone: There is no known antigen for this receptor. No qualities accompany the bases; no much larger clone lies one base away.

The germline V gene provides CDR1 SGHDN and CDR2 FVKESK. V and J lose 5 bases and 1 base, and a span of 12 bases separates them. The cysteine opens and the phenylalanine closes a CDR3 of 14 amino acids. The entry retains the CDR3 DNA only, 42 bases that are in frame from base 1. The sample here was PBMCs, taken around atezolizumab (anti-PD-L1) treatment. The TCR comes from a man aged 45-65 years with urothelial cancer. The rearrangement combines TRBV14 with TRBJ2-7; TRBD2 is perhaps the D gene, given 7 matching bases. The CDR3 reads as follows: CASSWGGGSYEQYF. In nucleotide form, the sequence is TGTGCCAGCAGCTGGGGAGGGGGTTCCTACGAGCAGTACTTC.